The 15 T cell receptor beta chains listed next were all sequenced from one sample in a study of radiotherapy plus CTLA-4 blockade in lung cancer. Some clones are missing from TCRdb's copy, which holds only in-frame ones; the method was immunoSEQ multiplex PCR. The sample lists around 130,000 clones; approximately 90% were seen once. The specimen was peripheral blood, collected from a patient treated with radiotherapy plus ipilimumab. Receptors were obtained from a human donor with non-small cell lung cancer that progressed on radiotherapy plus ipilimumab.

The rearrangement links TRBV18 to TRBJ1-1, with D tentatively TRBD1 (5 bases). In germline, CDR1 is KGHSH, CDR2 LQKENI. CDR3 size: 15 residues. Trimming took off 0 bases at V and 3 bases at J, with 11 bases between the two ends. The CDR3 region has the DNA TGTGCCAGCTCACCACCGGATGGGGCCTACACTGAAGCTTTCTTT. Protein product: CASSPPDGAYTEAFF.

Only one count was recorded for this clone. The chain couples TRBV27 to TRBJ1-1; no clear D gene. Trimming took off 5 bases at V and 8 bases at J, with 18 bases between the two ends. CDR3 length: 14 residues. The germline V gene encodes CDR1 MNHEY and CDR2 SMNVEV (reference sequence). In DNA form, the CDR3 reads TGTGCCAGCAGTACAATGGGTACCCCTTCAGAAGCTTTCTTT. Translation: CASSTMGTPSEAFF.

The gene calls are TRBV21-1 and TRBJ1-1; the table calls TRBD1, which could not be checked here. TRBV21-1 is an annotated pseudogene. The CDR3 totals 14 residues. The CDR3 spells CASTAGTENTEAFF. CDR3 DNA: TGTGCCAGCACCGCCGGGACAGAAAACACTGAAGCTTTCTTT.

The chain combines TRBV7-9 with TRBJ2-1; possibly TRBD2 for D (6 bases). V lost 6 bases, J lost 7 bases, and 19 bases lay in between. CDR1 is SEHNR and CDR2 is FQNEAQ in the germline V gene (reference sequence). The CDR3 consists of 15 residues. The CDR3 nucleotides read TGTGCCAGCAGTGTCCCGGGACTCCTGAAGAATGAGCAGTTCTTC. It specifies CASSVPGLLKNEQFF.

This chain joins TRBV18 and TRBJ1-1; 8 positions agree with TRBD1. The germline V gene encodes CDR1 KGHSH and CDR2 LQKENI. The CDR3 consists of 14 residues. The J segment lost 1 base and the V segment lost 4 bases, leaving 2 bases of the junction unmatched. The DNA of the CDR3 is TGTGCCAGCTCACTTGGACAGGGGAACACTGAAGCTTTCTTT. As protein: CASSLGQGNTEAFF.

J is TRBJ1-1 and V is TRBV9, with D uncertain. The CDR3 loop spans 15 amino acids. Germline CDR1 reads SGDLS; CDR2 reads YYNGEE. V lost 1 base, J lost 1 base, and 11 bases lay in between. CDR3 sequence: CASSVSVEGNTEAFF. The CDR3 nucleotides read TGTGCCAGCAGCGTATCGGTTGAGGGGAACACTGAAGCTTTCTTT. The whole variable domain, remainder taken from reference TRBV9 and TRBJ1-1, is DSGVTQTPKHLITATGQRVTLRCSPRSGDLSVYWYQQSLDQGLQFLIQYYNGEERAKGNILERFSAQQFPDLHSELNLSSLELGDSALYFCASSVSVEGNTEAFFGQGTRLTVV.

The V and J genes are TRBV5-1 and TRBJ2-3; tentatively, D is TRBD1 (5 bases). The germline CDR1 and CDR2 sequences are SGHRS and YFSETQ. The CDR3 is made up of 15 amino acids. V lost 4 bases, J lost 2 bases, and 14 bases lay in between. DNA of the CDR3: TGCGCCAGCAGCCTATATACAGGAATCACAGATACGCAGTATTTT. It is translated as CASSLYTGITDTQYF.

This sequence joins TRBV18 and TRBJ1-6; TRBD1 agrees at 10 bases. CDR1 and CDR2 from the germline V gene are KGHSH and LQKENI. The CDR3 length is 15 residues. The ends lost 3 bases at V and 9 bases at J; junction bases unmatched: 5. The CDR3 region has the DNA TGTGCCAGCTCACCCGGACAGGGGGTTAGTTCACCCCTCCACTTT. Protein product: CASSPGQGVSSPLHF. Together with reference TRBV18 and TRBJ1-6, the CDR3 gives the full variable domain: NAGVMQNPRHLVRRRGQEARLRCSPMKGHSHVYWYRQLPEEGLKFMVYLQKENIIDESGMPKERFSAEFPKEGPSILRIQQVVRGDSAAYFCASSPGQGVSSPLHFGNGTRLTVT.

The rearrangement joins TRBV15 to TRBJ1-1; D ambiguous. The CDR3 length is 13 residues. Looked up from germline, CDR1 is LNHNV and CDR2 is YYDKDF (reference sequence). Trimming cost V 5 bases and J 0 bases, with 7 bases left between them. Here the CDR3 DNA reads TGTGCCACCAGCGCGTCTATGAACACTGAAGCTTTCTTT. Translated, it gives CATSASMNTEAFF. The full variable domain, with the rest looked up from reference TRBV15 and TRBJ1-1, is DAMVIQNPRYQVTQFGKPVTLSCSQTLNHNVMYWYQQKSSQAPKLLFHYYDKDFNNEADTPDNFQSRRPNTSFCFLDIRSPGLGDTAMYLCATSASMNTEAFFGQGTRLTVV.

The chain carries TRBV11-3 and TRBJ2-7, with 10 nucleotides matching TRBD2. The CDR3 runs to 15 residues. V was pared by 0 bases and J by 4 bases, with 3 bases of the junction left unmatched. Germline V gene data show CDR1 as SGHNT and CDR2 as YENEEA. CDR3: CASSLEGTSVYEQYF. The CDR3 DNA is TGTGCCAGCAGCTTAGAGGGGACTAGCGTTTACGAGCAGTACTTC.

CDR3 loop: CASSRGQASYEQYF. In DNA, the CDR3 is TGTGCCAGCAGCCGGGGACAGGCGTCCTACGAGCAGTACTTC. V and J are TRBV11-2 and TRBJ2-7; 8 nucleotides match TRBD1. V lost 5 bases to trimming and J lost 1 base; unmatched junction nucleotides: 4. This CDR3 spans 14 amino acids. Germline CDR1 and CDR2: SGHAT and FQNNGV. The full variable domain, rest sourced from reference TRBV11-2 and TRBJ2-7, is EAGVAQSPRYKIIEKRQSVAFWCNPISGHATLYWYQQILGQGPKLLIQFQNNGVVDDSQLPKDRFSAERLKGVDSTLKIQPAKLEDSAVYLCASSRGQASYEQYFGPGTRLTVT.

The CDR3 here is CASSFYRGGEQYF. As DNA, the CDR3 is TGTGCCAGCAGCTTCTACAGGGGTGGGGAGCAGTACTTC. This chain uses TRBV7-2 with TRBJ2-5; 7 positions agree with TRBD1. The CDR3 length is 13 residues. Germline V CDR1 and CDR2: SGHTA, FQGNSA. After removal of 3 bases from V and 11 bases from J, the junction contained 9 bases not matched to a gene.

The chain employs TRBV6-1 and TRBJ2-3; TRBD2 matches 7 bases. V dropped 6 bases and J dropped 3; count of bases not matched to a gene: 6. The V gene's germline CDR1 is MNHNS and CDR2 SASEGT. The CDR3 totals 14 residues. CDR3 nucleotides: TGTGCCAGCAGGGGAGCGGGAAAAACAGATACGCAGTATTTT. As protein: CASRGAGKTDTQYF.

This chain uses TRBV7-9 with TRBJ1-4; perhaps TRBD1 as D (6 bases). Deletions cut 5 bases from V and 4 bases from J, with 14 bases between. The length of the CDR3 is 15 residues. Germline CDR1 and CDR2: SEHNR and FQNEAQ (reference sequence). CDR3 nucleotide sequence: TGTGCCAGCAGCCCAGACAGGACCCATAATGAAAAACTGTTTTTT. Its protein product is CASSPDRTHNEKLFF.

This sequence joins TRBV5-4 and TRBJ2-1; D may be TRBD1 or TRBD2 (5 bases each). The V gene's germline CDR1 is SGHNT and CDR2 YYREEE (reference sequence). The CDR3 is 13 amino acids. The ends were cut back, 2 bases at V and 6 bases at J, with 9 bases in the middle. The CDR3 region has the DNA TGTGCCAGCAGCTTACCCGGGACCAATGAGCAGTTCTTC. It encodes CASSLPGTNEQFF.